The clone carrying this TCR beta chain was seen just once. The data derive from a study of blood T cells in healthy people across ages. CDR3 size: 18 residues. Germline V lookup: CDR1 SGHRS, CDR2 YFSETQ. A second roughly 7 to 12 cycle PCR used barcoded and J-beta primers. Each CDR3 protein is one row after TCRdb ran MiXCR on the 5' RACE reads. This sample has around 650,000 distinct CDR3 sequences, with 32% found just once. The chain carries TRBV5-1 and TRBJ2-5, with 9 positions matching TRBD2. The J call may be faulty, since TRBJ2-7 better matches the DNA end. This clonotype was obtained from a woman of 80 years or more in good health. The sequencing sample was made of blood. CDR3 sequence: CASSPRGLLAGRWHEQYF. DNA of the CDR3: TGCGCCAGCAGCCCCAGAGGCCTACTAGCGGGTAGGTGGCACGAGCAGTACTTC.